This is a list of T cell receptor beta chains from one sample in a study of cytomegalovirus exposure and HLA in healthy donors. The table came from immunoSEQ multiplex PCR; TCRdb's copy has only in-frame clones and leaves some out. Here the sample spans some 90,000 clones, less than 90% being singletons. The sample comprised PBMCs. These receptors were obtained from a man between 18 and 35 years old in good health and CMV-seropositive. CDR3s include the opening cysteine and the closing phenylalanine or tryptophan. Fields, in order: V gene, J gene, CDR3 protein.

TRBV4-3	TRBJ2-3	CASSQHSGRALNTQYF
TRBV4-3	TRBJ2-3	CASSQGGGGATDTQYF
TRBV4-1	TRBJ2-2	CASSRKTSGNANTGELFF
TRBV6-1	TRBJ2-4	CASSVGRELAKNIQYF
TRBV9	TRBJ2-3	CASSARRRADTQYF
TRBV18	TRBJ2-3	CASSPNWASTDTQYF
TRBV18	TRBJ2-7	CASSPMAGTNYEQYF
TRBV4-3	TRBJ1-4	CASSEDRGQGAEKLFF
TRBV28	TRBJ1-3	CASSPGQAGNTIYF
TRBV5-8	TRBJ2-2	CASSLLGAGELFF
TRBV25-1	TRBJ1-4	CASSDPGTVNEKLFF
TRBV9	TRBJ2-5	CASSIGTSGAQETQYF
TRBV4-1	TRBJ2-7	CASSPPGQLYEQYF
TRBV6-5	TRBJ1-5	CASRSTGGGQPQHF
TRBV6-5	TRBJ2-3	CASSLAGGTDTQYF
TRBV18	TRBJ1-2	CASSPPVSGVRYYGYTF
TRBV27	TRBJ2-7	CASSPSLAGVFYEQYF
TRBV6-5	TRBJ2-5	CASGASGAQETQYF
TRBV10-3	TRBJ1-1	CAIKTGGTEAFF
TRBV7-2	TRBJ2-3	CASTRRGGGSTDTQYF
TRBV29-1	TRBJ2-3	CSVDWTSGRDTQYF
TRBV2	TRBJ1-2	CASQGISYGYTF
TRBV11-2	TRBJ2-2	CASSSTSTGAGELFF
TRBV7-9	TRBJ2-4	CASSLEGKGAPLAKNIQYF
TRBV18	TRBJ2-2	CASSPSSMVNIQRDTGELFF
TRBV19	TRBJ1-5	CASSIGQGAYQPQHF
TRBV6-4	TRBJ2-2	CASSDRGGTGELFF
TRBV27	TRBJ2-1	CASSLRAVSEQFF
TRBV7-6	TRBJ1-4	CASSLATATNEKLFF
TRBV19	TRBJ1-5	CASSIGGQVNQPQHF
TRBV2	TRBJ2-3	CATAVAEGNTQYF
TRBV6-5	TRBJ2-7	CASSSGHTSYEQYF
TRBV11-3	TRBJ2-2	CASNSMTSGGGGELFF
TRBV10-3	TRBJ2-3	CAISDPGVRTDTQYF
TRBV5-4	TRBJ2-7	CASSLGDSGTYEQYF